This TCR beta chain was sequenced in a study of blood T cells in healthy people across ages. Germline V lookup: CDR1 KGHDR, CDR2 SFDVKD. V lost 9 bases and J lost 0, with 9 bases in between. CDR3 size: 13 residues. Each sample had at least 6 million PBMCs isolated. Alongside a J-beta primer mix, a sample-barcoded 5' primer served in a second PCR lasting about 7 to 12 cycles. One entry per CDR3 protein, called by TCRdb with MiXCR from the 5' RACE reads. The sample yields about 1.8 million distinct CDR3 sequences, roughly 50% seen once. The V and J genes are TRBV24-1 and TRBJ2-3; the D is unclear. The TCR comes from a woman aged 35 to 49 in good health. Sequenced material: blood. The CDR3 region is CATQGQSTDTQYF. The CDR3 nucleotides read TGTGCCACCCAAGGGCAGAGCACAGATACGCAGTATTTT.